The 14 T cell receptor beta chains given below trace back to one sample, sequenced in a study of CD8 T cells in ankylosing spondylitis. TCRdb analysed the 5' RACE reads with MiXCR anew, one entry per CDR3 protein. The data show some 840,000 distinct CDR3 sequences, roughly 10% seen once. General study results and limits: A TCR beta motif made of fewer than 10 highly homologous variants seemed typical of ankylosing spondylitis blood.

Their antigens remain unidentified. Specimen: blood, either unsorted or a sorted T cell fraction (not recorded which). These receptors came from a male donor with ankylosing spondylitis.

The CDR3 sequence is CASSQTSGINEQFF. In DNA form, the CDR3 reads TGTGCCAGCAGCCAAACTAGCGGGATAAATGAGCAGTTCTTC. The gene calls are TRBV4-2 and TRBJ2-1, with TRBD2 matching 10 bases. Germline values: CDR1 LGHNA, CDR2 YNFKEQ. This CDR3 comprises 14 residues. Trimming took 2 bases from V and 7 from J; bases not matched to a gene: 2.

For the CDR3, the DNA is TGCAGTGCTAGTCGGCAGGACCTCACTGAAGCTTTCTTT. As protein: CSASRQDLTEAFF. This sequence joins TRBV20-1 and TRBJ1-1, with unresolved D. Germline V lookup: CDR1 DFQATT, CDR2 SNEGSKA (reference sequence). The CDR3 sequence is 13 residues long. V gave up 3 bases and J gave up 4 bases, with 12 bases separating them.

This clonotype occurred a few times. The chain is built from TRBV20-1 and TRBJ2-1, with TRBD2 matching 8 bases. CDR1 DFQATT and CDR2 SNEGSKA come from the germline V gene (reference sequence). V lost 6 bases to trimming and J lost 9 bases; unmatched junction nucleotides: 19. The CDR3 sequence is 16 residues long. The CDR3 region has the DNA TGCAGTGCCTTCCACGGAAGGCGGGGGGCCCGGGGTGAGCAGTTCTTC. Translation gives CSAFHGRRGARGEQFF.

V and J are TRBV7-2 and TRBJ2-2; D unresolved. CDR3 size: 14 residues. Germline lookup yields CDR1 SGHTA and CDR2 FQGNSA. The V end was cut by 3 bases, the J end by 2 bases, with 7 bases between. The CDR3 region is CASSFSRNTGELFF. The CDR3 DNA reads TGTGCCAGCAGCTTCTCTCGTAACACCGGGGAGCTGTTTTTT.

This clonotype has a handful of counts. The rearrangement uses TRBV9 and TRBJ2-5; 10 bases align to TRBD2. The J segment lost 0 bases and the V segment lost 3 bases, leaving 5 bases of the junction unmatched. This CDR3 is built from 16 residues. CDR1 SGDLS and CDR2 YYNGEE come from the germline V gene. CDR3 in DNA: TGTGCCAGCAGCGCCGGGACTAGCGCGTACCAAGAGACCCAGTACTTC. Encoded protein: CASSAGTSAYQETQYF.

This clonotype was detected many times. The chain combines TRBV6-1 with TRBJ1-2, with TRBD1 matching over 8 bases. Germline loops: CDR1 MNHNS, CDR2 SASEGT. This CDR3 has 14 residues. The ends lost 7 bases at V and 4 bases at J; junction bases unmatched: 8. The CDR3 spells CASTAPDRGYGYTF. For the CDR3, the DNA is TGTGCCAGCACCGCCCCTGACAGGGGCTATGGCTACACCTTC.

The V gene is TRBV29-1, the J gene TRBJ1-1; weak D call: TRBD1 (5 bases). Germline assignment: CDR1 SQVTM and CDR2 ANQGSEA. The ends were cut back, 4 bases at V and 0 bases at J, with 15 bases in the middle. The CDR3 covers 15 residues. The CDR3 sequence: CSVGEGWGMNTEAFF. The CDR3 nucleotides are TGCAGCGTTGGGGAGGGGTGGGGCATGAACACTGAAGCTTTCTTT.

This clonotype appeared many times. This rearrangement joins TRBV20-1 to TRBJ2-3; unclear D gene. This CDR3 has 12 amino acids. From germline, CDR1 is DFQATT and CDR2 SNEGSKA (reference sequence). Trimming cost V 5 bases and J 5 bases, with 11 bases left between them. DNA for the CDR3: TGCAGTGCTTTAGGGCCACTAGATACGCAGTATTTT. Its translation: CSALGPLDTQYF.

At least ten counts were recorded for this clonotype. The chain is built from TRBV10-3 and TRBJ1-1, with D maybe TRBD1 (5 bases). V lost 0 bases and J lost 5, with 19 bases in between. The CDR3 totals 17 residues. Germline values: CDR1 ENHRY, CDR2 SYGVKD. CDR3 sequence (DNA): TGTGCCATCAGTGAGTCGAGTCTGGGACTCTCGCGTACTGAAGCTTTCTTT. Protein product: CAISESSLGLSRTEAFF.

The rearrangement uses TRBV5-1 and TRBJ1-2; the D is unclear. V was clipped by 7 bases and J by 2 bases, with 15 bases between them. The CDR3 sequence is 14 residues long. Germline CDR1 SGHRS, CDR2 YFSETQ. CDR3 region: CASGATSFNYGYTF. The CDR3 DNA reads as TGCGCCAGCGGCGCAACCTCCTTCAACTATGGCTACACCTTC.

In its sample, this clonotype was seen a few times. DNA for the CDR3: TGTGCCGTAGGGTCGCCAGGGGCCAACGTCCTGACTTTC. This sequence encodes CAVGSPGANVLTF. The gene calls are TRBV7-6 and TRBJ2-6; D ambiguous. The CDR3 totals 13 residues. V was trimmed by 11 bases and J by 4 bases, leaving 12 bases between them. Germline V gene data show CDR1 as SGHVS and CDR2 as FNYEAQ.

The chain combines TRBV27 with TRBJ2-7; 11 bases map to TRBD1. The CDR3 has 14 residues. Germline V lookup: CDR1 MNHEY, CDR2 SMNVEV (reference sequence). V was pared by 8 bases and J by 5 bases, with 8 bases of the junction left unmatched. CDR3 nucleotides: TGTGCCAGCCGAGTACGGGACAGGGGGAACGAGCAGTACTTC. Its protein product is CASRVRDRGNEQYF.

This clonotype was seen a handful of times. This rearrangement joins TRBV29-1 to TRBJ2-7; 9 nucleotides match TRBD1. V dropped 4 bases and J dropped 5; count of bases not matched to a gene: 9. This CDR3 is 14 amino acids long. From germline, CDR1 is SQVTM and CDR2 ANQGSEA. For the CDR3, the DNA is TGCAGCGTTGGCCGGGACAGGGCAATCCACGAGCAGTACTTC. Its translation is CSVGRDRAIHEQYF.

V is TRBV5-1 and J is TRBJ2-3, with 10 bases that match TRBD1. Per the germline V gene, CDR1 is SGHRS and CDR2 is YFSETQ. V lost 8 bases, J lost 0 bases, and 12 bases stayed unmatched. This CDR3 is 17 amino acids long. The CDR3 DNA is TGCGCCAGTCAGACGCTGGGACAGGGGATGAGCACAGATACGCAGTATTTT. Translating it yields CASQTLGQGMSTDTQYF.